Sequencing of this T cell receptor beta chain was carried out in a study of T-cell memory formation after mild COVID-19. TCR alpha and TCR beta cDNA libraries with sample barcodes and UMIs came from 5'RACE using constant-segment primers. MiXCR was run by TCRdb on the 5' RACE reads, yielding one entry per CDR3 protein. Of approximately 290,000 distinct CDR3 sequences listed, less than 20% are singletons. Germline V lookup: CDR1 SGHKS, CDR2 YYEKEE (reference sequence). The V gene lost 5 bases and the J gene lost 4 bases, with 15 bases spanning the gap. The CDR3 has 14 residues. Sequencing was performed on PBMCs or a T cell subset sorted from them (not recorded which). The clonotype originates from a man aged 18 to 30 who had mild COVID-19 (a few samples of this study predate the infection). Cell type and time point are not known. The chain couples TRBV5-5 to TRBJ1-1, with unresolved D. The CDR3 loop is CASRNPQAITEAFF. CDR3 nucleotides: TGTGCCAGCAGGAACCCCCAGGCGATCACTGAAGCTTTCTTT.